The rows below give T cell receptor beta chains drawn from one sample of a study of T cell repertoires in cytomegalovirus infection. These TCRs are of unknown antigen specificity. TCRdb analysed the reads with MiXCR anew, one entry per CDR3 protein. This table has approximately 280,000 distinct CDR3 sequences, approximately 22% appearing once. The starting material was cultured PBMCs, obtained from culture after CMV antigen stimulation. The receptors were gathered from a human donor in good health (CMV status not recorded). Some clones in this sample may be carry-over from other donors' samples. Each CDR3 is given with its conserved first and last residue. A D gene is named only where the DNA matches it firmly.

CDR3aa: CASSYARDLSNQPQHF; d_gene: .; j_gene: TRBJ1-5; v_gene: TRBV6-2/TRBV6-3
CDR3aa: CASGLWDRGSSEQFF; d_gene: TRBD1; j_gene: TRBJ2-1; v_gene: TRBV12-5
CDR3aa: CSVETGAGGYTF; d_gene: .; j_gene: TRBJ1-2; v_gene: TRBV29-1
CDR3aa: CASSLELAVRYNEQFF; d_gene: TRBD2; j_gene: TRBJ2-1; v_gene: TRBV7-2
CDR3aa: CSVAGKYQETQYF; d_gene: .; j_gene: TRBJ2-5; v_gene: TRBV29-1
CDR3aa: CASSRTGVGYGYTF; d_gene: TRBD1; j_gene: TRBJ1-2; v_gene: TRBV12-3/TRBV12-4
CDR3aa: CASSLGTGVHQPQHF; d_gene: TRBD1; j_gene: TRBJ1-5; v_gene: TRBV7-9
CDR3aa: CASSRSSADTQYF; d_gene: .; j_gene: TRBJ2-3; v_gene: TRBV14
CDR3aa: CASSLHPTVYEQYF; d_gene: .; j_gene: TRBJ2-7; v_gene: TRBV28
CDR3aa: CASSLRTGIDTEAFF; d_gene: .; j_gene: TRBJ1-1; v_gene: TRBV7-2
CDR3aa: CASSSGFGDTQYF; d_gene: .; j_gene: TRBJ2-3; v_gene: TRBV12-3/TRBV12-4
CDR3aa: CASGIPSSYNEQFF; d_gene: .; j_gene: TRBJ2-1; v_gene: TRBV12-3/TRBV12-4
CDR3aa: CASKTGWGDQPQHF; d_gene: TRBD1; j_gene: TRBJ1-5; v_gene: TRBV12-3/TRBV12-4
CDR3aa: CATGRSRVTGELFF; d_gene: .; j_gene: TRBJ2-2; v_gene: TRBV15
CDR3aa: CASSYGTEAFF; d_gene: .; j_gene: TRBJ1-1; v_gene: TRBV6-2/TRBV6-3
CDR3aa: CASSYLPQGKANYGYTF; d_gene: TRBD1; j_gene: TRBJ1-2; v_gene: TRBV6-5
CDR3aa: CASREDRRLAGGYTGELFF; d_gene: TRBD2; j_gene: TRBJ2-2; v_gene: TRBV2
CDR3aa: CSVGQGVTEAFF; d_gene: TRBD1; j_gene: TRBJ1-1; v_gene: TRBV29-1
CDR3aa: CASSFPRSGSGKETQYF; d_gene: TRBD2; j_gene: TRBJ2-5; v_gene: TRBV6-5
CDR3aa: CASSAGQRRSYNEQFF; d_gene: .; j_gene: TRBJ2-1; v_gene: TRBV12-3/TRBV12-4
CDR3aa: CASSLLEGEGGYTF; d_gene: .; j_gene: TRBJ1-2; v_gene: TRBV12-3/TRBV12-4
CDR3aa: CASSLAFWGYTF; d_gene: .; j_gene: TRBJ1-2; v_gene: TRBV28
CDR3aa: CASSFIDRDRGKETQYF; d_gene: TRBD1; j_gene: TRBJ2-5; v_gene: TRBV28
CDR3aa: CASMIGSMNTEAFF; d_gene: .; j_gene: TRBJ1-1; v_gene: TRBV6-1
CDR3aa: CASTNRGGQLKETQYF; d_gene: .; j_gene: TRBJ2-5; v_gene: TRBV12-3/TRBV12-4
CDR3aa: CASSQWTGGDQPQHF; d_gene: TRBD1; j_gene: TRBJ1-5; v_gene: TRBV4-3
CDR3aa: CASSLVAGVKQFF; d_gene: TRBD2; j_gene: TRBJ2-1; v_gene: TRBV11-3
CDR3aa: CASSFPIAGGSADTQYF; d_gene: TRBD2; j_gene: TRBJ2-3; v_gene: TRBV28
CDR3aa: CSTNPGATDTQYF; d_gene: .; j_gene: TRBJ2-3; v_gene: TRBV20-1